The 20 T cell receptor beta chains below all came from one sample that was sequenced in a study of T cell repertoires in cytomegalovirus infection. These receptors are not linked to any known antigen. TCRdb reprocessed the reads with MiXCR, giving one entry per CDR3 protein. The profile shows 700,000 to 900,000 distinct CDR3 sequences, 25% to 35% of them singletons. The sequences come from cultured CD8+ T cells from PBMCs, collected from culture after CMV antigen stimulation. The origin of the receptors is a human donor in good health (CMV status not recorded). Some clones in this sample may be carry-over from other donors' samples.

This clonotype has just a few counts. CDR3 coding DNA: TGTGCCAGCAGTTTATACCCTAGGGAGACCCAGTACTTC. It specifies CASSLYPRETQYF. The V gene is TRBV27, the J gene TRBJ2-5, with D unclear. The germline V gene encodes CDR1 MNHEY and CDR2 SMNVEV (reference sequence). The CDR3 extends over 13 amino acids. The ends were cut back, 1 base at V and 5 bases at J, with 8 bases in the middle.

The CDR3 protein is CASSATSGGALETQYF. DNA for the CDR3: TGTGCCAGCAGCGCGACTAGCGGGGGGGCGTTGGAGACCCAGTACTTC. This chain connects TRBV13 to TRBJ2-5, with 14 bases that match TRBD2. J was trimmed by 5 bases and V by 5 bases; bases with no gene match: 7. The CDR3 has 16 amino acids. CDR1 is PRHDT and CDR2 is FYEKMQ in the germline V gene (reference sequence).

This clonotype was recorded many times. The chain has TRBV9 and TRBJ2-1; TRBD1 matches 9 bases. Germline V gene data show CDR1 as SGDLS and CDR2 as YYNGEE. The CDR3 loop spans 15 amino acids. Unmatched junction bases numbered 6, after V lost 0 bases and J lost 8 bases. CDR3 in DNA: TGTGCCAGCAGCGTAGGGGACAGGGTCTTCGATGAGCAGTTCTTC. This encodes CASSVGDRVFDEQFF.

This clonotype was detected a few times. This chain links TRBV4-2 with TRBJ2-1, with D perhaps TRBD1 (7 bases). Germline V lookup: CDR1 LGHNA, CDR2 YNFKEQ. Deletions cut 7 bases from V and 2 bases from J, with 18 bases between. CDR3 size: 16 residues. This chain's CDR3 is CASKIEEGATYNEQFF. CDR3 sequence (DNA): TGTGCCAGCAAGATTGAGGAGGGGGCCACCTACAATGAGCAGTTCTTC.

This chain connects TRBV5-6 to TRBJ2-4, with 11 bases lining up with TRBD1. The CDR3 extends over 18 amino acids. V was clipped by 4 bases and J by 8 bases; unmatched bases: 17. Germline V gene sequence: CDR1 SGHDT, CDR2 YYEEEE. The CDR3 sequence: CASSPKWSRTGGMDIQYF. The CDR3 DNA reads as TGTGCCAGCAGCCCCAAGTGGTCCCGGACAGGGGGCATGGACATTCAGTACTTC.

This chain links TRBV6-1 with TRBJ2-2; D uncertain. V dropped 2 bases and J dropped 4 bases, with 11 bases sitting between them. Germline CDR1 is MNHNS and CDR2 is SASEGT. The CDR3 contains 15 residues. CDR3: CASSELDYGTGELFF. CDR3 DNA sequence: TGTGCCAGCAGTGAATTGGATTACGGCACCGGGGAGCTGTTTTTT.

The chain employs TRBV6-6 and TRBJ1-1; 7 bases fit TRBD1. Germline trimming cut 2 bases from V and 6 bases from J; bases unmatched to any gene: 6. Germline V CDR1 and CDR2: MNHNY, SVGAGI (reference sequence). The CDR3 extends over 14 amino acids. The CDR3 DNA reads as TGTGCCAGCAGTTACATCTCAGGACAGGCTGAAGCTTTCTTT. Translated, it gives CASSYISGQAEAFF.

V and J are TRBV27 and TRBJ2-7; D not resolved. The CDR3 has 15 amino acids. Per germline, CDR1 MNHEY and CDR2 SMNVEV (reference sequence). The V and J ends lost 2 bases and 4 bases respectively, with 15 bases between them. The CDR3 sequence is CASSLALSPLYEQYV. The CDR3 DNA follows: TGTGCCAGCAGTTTAGCCCTCTCGCCCCTTTACGAGCAGTACGTC.

At least ten counts were recorded for this clonotype. V usage is TRBV4-3 and J usage is TRBJ1-1; no clear D. This CDR3 is 16 amino acids long. Germline CDR1 LGHNA, CDR2 YSLEER. V was shortened by 0 bases and J by 2 bases, with 13 bases between the two germline ends. CDR3 nucleotide sequence: TGCGCCAGCAGCCAAGATAAGATCGTGATAAACACTGAAGCTTTCTTT. This translates into CASSQDKIVINTEAFF.

This clonotype was observed a few times. The chain recombines TRBV6-6 with TRBJ2-4; 8 positions match TRBD2. Germline trimming cut 0 bases from V and 8 bases from J; bases unmatched to any gene: 6. The CDR3 length is 15 residues. From germline, CDR1 is MNHNY and CDR2 SVGAGI (reference sequence). As DNA, the CDR3 is TGTGCCAGCAGTTACTCTTTCGGGGGGGATCACATTCAGTACTTC. Translation gives CASSYSFGGDHIQYF.

The rearrangement links TRBV4-1 to TRBJ2-3; 7 bases fit TRBD2. V was pared by 0 bases and J by 4 bases, with 13 bases of the junction left unmatched. Germline V gene sequence: CDR1 MGHRA, CDR2 YSYEKL. The CDR3 is 18 residues long. The CDR3 here is CASSQEGPLAGRADTQYF. DNA of the CDR3: TGCGCCAGCAGCCAAGAAGGCCCCTTGGCGGGGAGGGCAGATACGCAGTATTTT.

This chain connects TRBV19 to TRBJ1-1; D perhaps matches TRBD1 (5 bases). V dropped 1 base and J dropped 1 base, with 10 bases sitting between them. The CDR3 spans 15 residues. Germline V CDR1 and CDR2: LNHDA, SQIVND (reference sequence). The CDR3 nucleotides are TGTGCCAGTAGTATAGTCTCCGGGGCGAACACTGAAGCTTTCTTT. Translation gives CASSIVSGANTEAFF.

CDR3 DNA sequence: TGCGCCAGCAGCCAAGCCCCAGGGTCTGGAGCCTACAATGAGCAGTTCTTC. Protein sequence: CASSQAPGSGAYNEQFF. This sequence joins TRBV4-1 and TRBJ2-1; tentatively, D is TRBD1 (5 bases). Germline V gene data show CDR1 as MGHRA and CDR2 as YSYEKL. V gave up 1 base and J gave up 2 bases, with 15 bases separating them. This CDR3 spans 17 amino acids.

The CDR3 coding sequence is TGTGCCAGCAGCTTAGCCAGCTCGGACGGCCCAAATGAGCAGTTCTTC. It yields the protein CASSLASSDGPNEQFF. The rearrangement joins TRBV7-6 to TRBJ2-1; D uncertain. Germline V gene lookup returns CDR1 SGHVS and CDR2 FNYEAQ. CDR3 length equals 16 residues. Trimming took 0 bases from V and 7 from J, leaving 16 bases between them.

The chain recombines TRBV5-4 with TRBJ2-6, with TRBD1 identical over 7 bases. V lost 3 bases and J lost 0; bases outside the gene matches: 6. This CDR3 comprises 17 residues. The germline gives CDR1 SGHNT, CDR2 YYREEE (reference sequence). CDR3 nucleotides: TGTGCCAGCAGCTATCCCGGGGACAGCTCTGGGGCCAACGTCCTGACTTTC. Protein sequence: CASSYPGDSSGANVLTF.

J is TRBJ1-2 and V is TRBV12-3 or TRBV12-4; the match to TRBD1 covers 7 bases. There are 14 residues in the CDR3. Trimming removed 4 bases from V and 4 bases from J; junction bases left unmatched: 6. The CDR3 sequence is CASSSEGGAYGYTF. For the CDR3, the DNA is TGTGCCAGCAGTTCCGAAGGGGGCGCCTATGGCTACACCTTC.

This clonotype was counted many times. This chain uses TRBV7-6 with TRBJ1-5; perhaps TRBD1 as D (6 bases). The V end lost 4 bases, the J end lost 2 bases, and 15 bases lay between the germline ends. CDR3 size: 16 residues. CDR1 SGHVS and CDR2 FNYEAQ come from the germline V gene. The CDR3 protein is CASSSTQEGGNQPQHF. The CDR3, as DNA: TGTGCCAGCAGCTCTACCCAGGAGGGGGGCAATCAGCCCCAGCATTTT.

This clonotype has only a few counts. The rearrangement uses TRBV9 and TRBJ2-2; TRBD2 matches at 11 bases. The junction had 6 bases not matched to a gene; V was cut back by 0 bases and J by 5 bases. Germline V gene data show CDR1 as SGDLS and CDR2 as YYNGEE. CDR3 size: 17 residues. CDR3: CASSVVSGGAATGELFF. The CDR3 DNA follows: TGTGCCAGCAGCGTAGTTAGCGGGGGGGCGGCGACCGGGGAGCTGTTTTTT.

This clonotype was counted between two and nine times. This chain joins TRBV6-5 and TRBJ2-1, with D uncertain. This CDR3 has 13 residues. Trimming shortened V by 6 bases and J by 10 bases, and 16 bases separated the two germline ends. Germline V gives CDR1 MNHEY, CDR2 SVGAGI. The CDR3 bases are TGTGCCAGCAGGCTCACCACCGCGTGGGAGCAGTTCTTC. Translation: CASRLTTAWEQFF.

This clonotype was picked up many times. The chain couples TRBV12-3 or TRBV12-4 to TRBJ2-5, with D possibly TRBD1 on 6 matching bases. This CDR3 comprises 14 residues. V was cut by 5 bases and J by 4 bases, with 14 bases left in between. As DNA, the CDR3 is TGTGCCAGCAGTCCGACAGGTTTAGGAGAGACCCAGTACTTC. Its protein is CASSPTGLGETQYF.